The rows below give T cell receptor beta chains drawn from one sample of a study of T-cell reconstitution after alpha-beta-depleted transplantation in children. In TCRdb, the PCR reads were re-called with MiXCR into one record per CDR3 protein. This table has approximately 630,000 distinct CDR3 sequences, about an eighth appearing once. The material was PBMCs, obtained before TCRalphabeta/CD19-depleted stem cell transplant. The receptors were sampled from a girl aged 2 to 9 with congenital amegakaryocytic thrombocytopenia, due to receive a stem cell transplant. Both conserved end residues are part of each CDR3. The order of the fields is J gene, V gene, D gene, clone size, CDR3 DNA, CDR3 protein. D genes are given only for firm matches. Size is stated for part of the rows, as once, few or many counts, or as a class when the clone is expanded.

TRBJ2-3 | TRBV20-1 | TRBD1 | few | TGCAGTGCTAGTTCAGGGGGCCCCCCCGATACGCAGTATTTT | CSASSGGPPDTQYF
TRBJ2-7 | TRBV7-2 | TRBD2 | few | TGTGCCAGCAGCTTACCCGGGACGCTCGCAGCGGGAGAGCAGTACTTC | CASSLPGTLAAGEQYF
TRBJ2-1 | TRBV6-4 | - | - | TGTGCCAGCAGTCCTTTTAGTCGCAGTGAGCAGTTCTTC | CASSPFSRSEQFF
TRBJ2-1 | TRBV27 | TRBD1 | few | TGTGCCAGCAGTAGTTCCGGGACAGGGCGCGATGAGCAGTTCTTC | CASSSSGTGRDEQFF
TRBJ2-5 | TRBV3-1 | - | few | TGTGCCAGCAGCCAGGAAGGGGACTTACGGCAAGAGACCCAGTACTTC | CASSQEGDLRQETQYF
TRBJ2-1 | TRBV27 | - | many | TGTGCCAGCACGTCGGCCGGGAGCTCCTACAATGAGCAGTTCTTC | CASTSAGSSYNEQFF
TRBJ1-3 | TRBV29-1 | - | - | TGCAGCGTTGCCCTCTCTGGAAACACCATATATTTT | CSVALSGNTIYF
TRBJ2-7 | TRBV29-1 | TRBD2 | - | TGCAGCGTTGAATTTCCGGGGGGCTCCTACGAGCAGTACTTC | CSVEFPGGSYEQYF
TRBJ2-4 | TRBV20-1 | - | many | TGCAGTGCTAGTCCTCCCCTCCCGGAGGGCATTCAGTACTTC | CSASPPLPEGIQYF
TRBJ2-5 | TRBV20-1 | TRBD1 | many | TGCAGTGCTACGAGATTGGGACAGAAAGAGACCCAGTACTTC | CSATRLGQKETQYF
TRBJ2-7 | TRBV9 | - | many | TGTGCCAGCAGCGTAGGGGGGAGTGGTCTCAACGAGCAGTACTTC | CASSVGGSGLNEQYF
TRBJ2-1 | TRBV5-1 | TRBD1 | many | TGCGCCAGCACCGGGACAGGGATCAATGAGCAGTTCTTC | CASTGTGINEQFF
TRBJ2-1 | TRBV7-8 | - | few | TGTGCCAGCAGCTTAAGTCCGGAGGGACATGGTGAGCAGTTCTTC | CASSLSPEGHGEQFF
TRBJ2-1 | TRBV4-1 | - | few | TGCGCCAGCAGCCAAACCTCCGCGGTTGAGCAGTTCTTC | CASSQTSAVEQFF
TRBJ2-3 | TRBV20-1 | - | - | TGCAGTGCTAACTCTCAGGGAGGCACAGATACGCAGTATTTT | CSANSQGGTDTQYF
TRBJ2-5 | TRBV5-1 | - | many | TGCGCCAGCAGCTTGAGTGTAAGGGTTGGGGAGACCCAGTACTTC | CASSLSVRVGETQYF
TRBJ2-2 | TRBV4-1 | TRBD1 | few | TGCGCCAGCAGCCAAGAACAGGGGGGAAACACCGGGGAGCTGTTTTTT | CASSQEQGGNTGELFF
TRBJ2-1 | TRBV5-1 | TRBD2 | - | TGCGCCAGCAGCCGCCGGACCGAGTTGAGACTAGCGGGAGGTTACAATGAGCAGTTCTTC | CASSRRTELRLAGGYNEQFF
TRBJ2-1 | TRBV10-3 | TRBD2 | many | TGTGCCATCAGTGAGTCGATGCGCGGGAGCCACTACAATGAGCAGTTCTTC | CAISESMRGSHYNEQFF
TRBJ2-1 | TRBV5-1 | - | - | TGCGCCAGCAGCTTACCGGACAGAGACAATGAGCAGTTCTTC | CASSLPDRDNEQFF